Listed here are 9 T cell receptor beta chains from one sample, sequenced in a study of T cells after yellow fever vaccination. TCRdb reprocessed the 5' RACE reads via MiXCR and lists one record per CDR3 protein. Among roughly 170,000 distinct CDR3 sequences listed, around 9.7% were seen once. The sequencing here drew on CD8+ T cells sorted from PBMCs, taken 45 days after the yellow fever booster vaccination. The origin of the receptors is a man aged 18 to 29 who received the YFV17D yellow fever vaccine.

This clonotype showed up many times. The gene calls are TRBV11-2 and TRBJ2-2; TRBD1 aligns across 7 bases. Per germline, CDR1 SGHAT and CDR2 FQNNGV. The trim removed 0 bases at V and 6 bases at J, leaving 7 bases unmatched. This CDR3 spans 16 amino acids. The CDR3 nucleotides are TGTGCCAGCAGCTTAGAAGAGGGGGCGATGCCCGGGGAGCTGTTTTTT. Translated: CASSLEEGAMPGELFF.

CDR3 sequence: CASSWSAGPNSPLHF. In DNA, the CDR3 is TGTGCCAGCAGCTGGTCGGCAGGGCCCAATTCACCCCTCCACTTT. The chain has TRBV5-6 and TRBJ1-6; maybe TRBD1 (5 bases). There are 15 residues in the CDR3. The germline CDR1 and CDR2 sequences are SGHDT and YYEEEE. V dropped 3 bases and J dropped 7 bases, with 14 bases sitting between them.

This clonotype was counted a few times. This chain joins TRBV4-1 and TRBJ2-1; no definite D call. The CDR3 length is 15 residues. Per the germline V gene, CDR1 is MGHRA and CDR2 is YSYEKL. V was cut by 4 bases and J by 0 bases, with 10 bases left in between. CDR3 loop: CASSPTSFSYNEQFF. The CDR3 bases are TGCGCCAGCAGCCCTACATCATTCTCCTACAATGAGCAGTTCTTC.

This clonotype was seen more than once but under ten times. The gene calls are TRBV9 and TRBJ2-6, with no clear D. Germline CDR1 and CDR2: SGDLS and YYNGEE. Trimming took 0 bases from V and 2 from J, leaving 6 bases between them. CDR3 length equals 15 residues. CDR3 sequence reads: CASSVVLTGANVLTF. DNA of the CDR3: TGTGCCAGCAGCGTAGTGCTGACTGGGGCCAACGTCCTGACTTTC.

This clonotype was seen a few times. This CDR3 is CASSQVGGGPGETQYF. As DNA, the CDR3 is TGCGCCAGCAGCCAAGTTGGCGGGGGGCCCGGAGAGACCCAGTACTTC. This rearrangement joins TRBV4-1 to TRBJ2-5; 8 bases line up with TRBD2. Germline CDR1 MGHRA, CDR2 YSYEKL. The CDR3 covers 16 residues. The V and J ends lost 1 base and 4 bases, in that order; junction bases with no gene match: 8.

This clonotype showed up many times. This chain joins TRBV7-9 and TRBJ2-7, with D possibly called TRBD1 or TRBD2 (5 bases each). The CDR3 spans 13 residues. Per the germline V gene, CDR1 is SEHNR and CDR2 is FQNEAQ (reference sequence). Trimming left V 5 bases short and J 5 bases short, with 13 bases between. The CDR3: CASSPSGRNEQYF. The DNA of the CDR3 is TGTGCCAGCAGCCCTTCGGGACGTAACGAGCAGTACTTC.

The rearrangement links TRBV5-1 to TRBJ1-2; no definite D call. Germline V gene data show CDR1 as SGHRS and CDR2 as YFSETQ. The germline V and J ends were trimmed by 4 bases and 6 bases, with 16 bases remaining between them. The CDR3 consists of 14 residues. The CDR3 region is CASSQRPGDHGYTF. The CDR3 nucleotides read TGCGCCAGCAGCCAACGGCCAGGCGACCATGGCTACACCTTC.

The gene calls are TRBV18 and TRBJ2-1; 8 bases map to TRBD1. V lost 3 bases, J lost 4 bases, and 8 bases stayed unmatched. Looked up from germline, CDR1 is KGHSH and CDR2 is LQKENI. The length of the CDR3 is 16 residues. CDR3 region: CASSPLGTGPYNEQFF. For the CDR3, the DNA is TGTGCCAGCTCACCGCTTGGGACAGGTCCATACAATGAGCAGTTCTTC.

This clonotype was picked up many times. The chain couples TRBV2 to TRBJ2-5; 7 bases map to TRBD2. The length of the CDR3 is 15 residues. The ends lost 8 bases at V and 5 bases at J; junction bases unmatched: 14. The germline V gene has CDR1 SNHLY and CDR2 FYNNEI. The CDR3 region is CASRKGAAGGETQYF. The DNA for the CDR3 is TGTGCCAGCCGTAAAGGGGCGGCCGGGGGGGAGACCCAGTACTTC.